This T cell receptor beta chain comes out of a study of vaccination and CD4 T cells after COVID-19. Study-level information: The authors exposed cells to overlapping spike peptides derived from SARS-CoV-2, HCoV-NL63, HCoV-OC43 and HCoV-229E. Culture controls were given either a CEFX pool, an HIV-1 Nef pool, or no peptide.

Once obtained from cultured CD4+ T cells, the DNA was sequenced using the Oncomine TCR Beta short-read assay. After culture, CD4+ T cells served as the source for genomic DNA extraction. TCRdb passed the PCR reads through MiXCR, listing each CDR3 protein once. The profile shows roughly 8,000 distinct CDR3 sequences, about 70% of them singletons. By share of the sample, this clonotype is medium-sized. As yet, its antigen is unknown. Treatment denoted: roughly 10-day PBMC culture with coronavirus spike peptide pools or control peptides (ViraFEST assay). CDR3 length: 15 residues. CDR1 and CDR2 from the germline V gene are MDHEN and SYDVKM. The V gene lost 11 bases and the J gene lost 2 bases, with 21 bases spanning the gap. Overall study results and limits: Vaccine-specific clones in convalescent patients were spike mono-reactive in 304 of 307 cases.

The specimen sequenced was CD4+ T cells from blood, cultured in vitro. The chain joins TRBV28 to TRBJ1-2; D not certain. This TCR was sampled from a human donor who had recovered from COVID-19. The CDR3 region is CAGRQGVGGNYGYTF. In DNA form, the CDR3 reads TGTGCCGGGAGACAAGGTGTGGGTGGAAACTATGGCTACACCTTC.